Detailed here is one TCR beta chain. Antigen: not known. A junction end diverges from the germline sequence, so it may reflect a read error. The sample originates from a study of breast tumors, draining lymph nodes, adjacent tissues. Samples came from axillary lymph nodes draining the breast cancer. This CDR3 comprises 12 residues. Germline CDR1 and CDR2: SNHLY and FYNNEI. TCRdb fed the multiplex PCR reads into MiXCR, producing one record per CDR3 protein. The sample contains under 300,000 distinct CDR3 sequences, nearly 35% of which appear only once. Study results and caveats: Tumors had less TCR diversity than lymph nodes, more than nontumor tissue.

The rearrangement joins TRBV2 to TRBJ2-2, with D perhaps matching TRBD2 (6 bases). The TCR was taken from a female donor with breast cancer. Some clones in this sample may be carry-over from other donors' samples. Sequences were obtained from axillary lymph node tissue. CDR3 bases: TGTGCCAGCAAGGGCGGGACCGGGGAGCTGCTTTTT. Translation: CASKGGTGELLF.